A selection of T cell receptor beta chains follows, all from one sample in a study of regulatory T cells in long-lasting Graves disease. TCRdb reprocessed the multiplex PCR reads with MiXCR, giving one entry per CDR3 protein. Found here are roughly 410,000 distinct CDR3 sequences, approximately 16% of them singletons; the top ten hold roughly 8%. The same specimen was also included in a second study, on T cells in Graves' hyperthyroidism and ophthalmopathy.

The specimen was peripheral blood mononuclear cells (PBMCs), collected at new diagnosis, from a patient treated with antithyroid drugs. These receptors were taken from a woman between 40 and 50 years old with Graves disease. Both conserved end residues are part of each CDR3. Fields, in order: J gene, V gene, D gene, clone size, CDR3 DNA, CDR3 protein. The D gene is left open where the match is weak. Clone size is not always given. Where it is, it says once, few, many or a class for expanded clones.

j_gene: TRBJ1-2
v_gene: TRBV3-1
d_gene: TRBD1
abundance: few
CDR3nt: TGTGCCAGCAGCCAAGCGGACAGGGGAGATGGCTACACCTTC
CDR3aa: CASSQADRGDGYTF

j_gene: TRBJ1-6
v_gene: TRBV20-1
d_gene: NA
abundance: many
CDR3nt: TGCAGTGCTAGTTTAGGGGCGGGCTCCTATAATTCACCCCTCCACTTT
CDR3aa: CSASLGAGSYNSPLHF

j_gene: TRBJ1-5
v_gene: TRBV6-2/TRBV6-3
d_gene: NA
abundance: NA
CDR3nt: TGTGCCAGCAGTGATGAGGGGCGGGGAAGTCAGCCCCAGCATTTT
CDR3aa: CASSDEGRGSQPQHF

j_gene: TRBJ2-3
v_gene: TRBV20-1
d_gene: NA
abundance: many
CDR3nt: TGCAGTGCTAGTGGAGTTCCCCCTGGCACAGATACGCAGTATTTT
CDR3aa: CSASGVPPGTDTQYF

j_gene: TRBJ2-2
v_gene: TRBV18
d_gene: NA
abundance: NA
CDR3nt: TGTGCCAGCTCACCGGGACACTCGGTCGGGGAGCTGCTTTTT
CDR3aa: CASSPGHSVGELLF

j_gene: TRBJ1-2
v_gene: TRBV3-1
d_gene: NA
abundance: many
CDR3nt: TGTGCCAGCAGCCGCGAGGGAAGCACCTATGGCTACACCTTC
CDR3aa: CASSREGSTYGYTF

j_gene: TRBJ2-1
v_gene: TRBV11-2
d_gene: TRBD2
abundance: many
CDR3nt: TGTGCCAGCAGCCCTCTAGCGGGAGACCCATACAATGAGCAGTTCTTC
CDR3aa: CASSPLAGDPYNEQFF

j_gene: TRBJ2-2
v_gene: TRBV6-1
d_gene: TRBD1
abundance: few
CDR3nt: TGTGCCAGCAGAGAGACAGGGGGCGTTGGCGGGGAGCTGTTTTTT
CDR3aa: CASRETGGVGGELFF

j_gene: TRBJ2-5
v_gene: TRBV9
d_gene: NA
abundance: many
CDR3nt: TGTGCCAGCAGCGTAGGCACCCAACGGGGGGCCCGAGAGACCCAGTACTTC
CDR3aa: CASSVGTQRGARETQYF

j_gene: TRBJ2-3
v_gene: TRBV7-9
d_gene: TRBD2
abundance: few
CDR3nt: TGTGCCAGCAGCTTAGCTCTAGCGGAAAACACAGATACGCAGTATTTT
CDR3aa: CASSLALAENTDTQYF

j_gene: TRBJ1-2
v_gene: TRBV11-2
d_gene: NA
abundance: many
CDR3nt: TGTGCCAGCAGCTTAAGGCAGGGATGTGGCTACACCTTC
CDR3aa: CASSLRQGCGYTF

j_gene: TRBJ1-2
v_gene: TRBV27
d_gene: NA
abundance: many
CDR3nt: TGTGCCAGCAGTTCACAAGTTAAGGCCTATGGCTACACCTTC
CDR3aa: CASSSQVKAYGYTF

j_gene: TRBJ2-1
v_gene: TRBV2
d_gene: TRBD2
abundance: many
CDR3nt: TGTGCCAGCAGTACATCTAGCGGCTCCTACAATGAGCAGTTCTTC
CDR3aa: CASSTSSGSYNEQFF

j_gene: TRBJ2-7
v_gene: TRBV27
d_gene: TRBD1
abundance: NA
CDR3nt: TGTGCCAGCAGCCGGAATAGTTTACGCGACGGACAGGGGCGACGCCAGGACGAGCAGTACTTC
CDR3aa: CASSRNSLRDGQGRRQDEQYF

j_gene: TRBJ2-5
v_gene: TRBV11-3
d_gene: NA
abundance: few
CDR3nt: TGTGCCGGCAGGTCCCGGGAGCGCCTGGAGACCCAGTACTTC
CDR3aa: CAGRSRERLETQYF

j_gene: TRBJ1-1
v_gene: TRBV28
d_gene: NA
abundance: many
CDR3nt: TGTGCCAGCAGTGCACAGGGATACACTGAAGCTTTCTTT
CDR3aa: CASSAQGYTEAFF